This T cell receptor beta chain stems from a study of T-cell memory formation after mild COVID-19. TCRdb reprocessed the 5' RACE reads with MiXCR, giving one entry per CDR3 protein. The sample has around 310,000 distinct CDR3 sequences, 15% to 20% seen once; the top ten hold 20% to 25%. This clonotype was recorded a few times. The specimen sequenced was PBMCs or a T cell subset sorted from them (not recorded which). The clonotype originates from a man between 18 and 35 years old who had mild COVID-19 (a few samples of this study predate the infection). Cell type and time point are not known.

This CDR3 reads CASTIGSNNGYTF. The CDR3 bases are TGTGCCAGCACCATAGGATCGAATAATGGCTACACCTTC. The chain carries TRBV12-3 or TRBV12-4 and TRBJ1-2; D gene uncertain. Trimming took off 7 bases at V and 6 bases at J, with 15 bases between the two ends. The CDR3 is made up of 13 amino acids.